The T cell receptor (beta chain) described here comes from a study of T cells after yellow fever vaccination. About the research overall: The fractions with low cell numbers were processed using SMART-Seq v4 Ultra Low Input.

The V end was cut by 0 bases, the J end by 5 bases, with 2 bases between. This CDR3 is built from 12 residues. In its sample, this clonotype was seen many times. Its antigen is not known. Generation of TCR cDNA used 5'RACE template switching (which added a universal primer site and UMIs). A single record per CDR3 protein comes from TCRdb applying MiXCR to the 5' RACE reads. Altogether 550,000 to 750,000 distinct CDR3 sequences are present, 13% being singletons, with the ten largest covering about an eighth. Overall study results and limits: Highly abundant clonotypes carried over from the bulk population could end up in FACS-sorted repertoires as contaminants. Among primary-vaccination clones, most reappeared after the booster, at about 95% for CD4 and more than 75% for CD8.

This rearrangement joins TRBV12-3 or TRBV12-4 to TRBJ2-4; D uncertain. Sequencing was performed on PBMCs, taken on the day of the yellow fever booster vaccination. This sequence was found in a man under 40 who received the YFV17D yellow fever vaccine. CDR3 amino acids: CASSLAENIQYF. In DNA, the CDR3 is TGTGCCAGCAGTTTAGCAGAAAACATTCAGTACTTC.